This T cell receptor (beta chain) was identified in a study of OX40 agonist ivuxolimab in advanced cancers. Overall study: Six ivuxolimab dose levels, 0.01 to 10 mg/kg, were given intravenously every 2 weeks.

Study outcomes and limitations: CD4+ and CD8+ T cells in blood underwent clonal expansion by week 6 at 0.1 to 3.0 mg/kg. With doses of 0.1-3.0 mg/kg, partial responders showed among the lowest clonal expansion.

Points on this clone: Its antigen is currently unknown.

The protocol was immunoSEQ multiplex PCR, while the TCRdb copy is restricted to in-frame clones and leaves out a portion. Here the sample spans roughly 92,000 clones, 90% being singletons. The CDR3 consists of 15 residues. Germline-derived CDR1 and CDR2 are KGHSH and LQKENI. V lost 5 bases, J lost 8 bases, and 11 bases stayed unmatched. Drawing of blood for sampling happened at baseline, at cycle 4 day 1, and at cycle 7 day 1. V gene TRBV18 combines with J gene TRBJ1-4; 7 bases align to TRBD1. The sample in question was CD4+ or CD8+ T cells sorted from blood, obtained in a trial of the OX40 agonist ivuxolimab. This sequence was found in an adult with an advanced solid tumor such as melanoma, head and neck, liver or kidney cancer. This chain's CDR3 is CASSSGRQGGEKLFF. The CDR3 coding sequence is TGTGCCAGCTCAAGCGGACGACAGGGTGGAGAAAAACTGTTTTTT. The full variable domain, in which reference TRBV18 and TRBJ1-4 provide the parts outside the CDR3, is NAGVMQNPRHLVRRRGQEARLRCSPMKGHSHVYWYRQLPEEGLKFMVYLQKENIIDESGMPKERFSAEFPKEGPSILRIQQVVRGDSAAYFCASSSGRQGGEKLFFGSGTQLSVL.